This TCR beta chain stems from a study of vaccination effects on CD4 cells after COVID-19. Study results and caveats: Few convalescent patients were included, and no early post-infection timepoints were sampled.

Trimming at V came to 7 bases and at J to 8 bases, leaving 13 bases not matched to a gene. This CDR3 is built from 14 residues. Germline V gene data show CDR1 as SGHTA and CDR2 as FQGNSA. In the ViraFEST assay, antigen-specific CD4+ clonotypes were identified by expansion after peptide-pool stimulation. When around 10 days of culture had elapsed, CD4+ T cells were isolated. Participants each got two BNT162b2 or mRNA-1273 vaccine doses. The method was immunoSEQ multiplex PCR; TCRdb's version includes in-frame clones alone and lacks a portion of them. The profile shows some 74,000 clones, 75% to 85% of them singletons. Note on this clone: The antigen is undetermined.

The receptor comes from a human donor who received a COVID-19 vaccine. Sample: CD4+ T cells from PBMCs cultured with HCoV-229E spike peptides, taken after COVID-19 vaccination. This chain uses TRBV7-2 with TRBJ1-2; TRBD1 matches 7 bases. The CDR3 region is CASIRDRTYGGYTF. The CDR3 nucleotides read TGTGCCAGCATCAGGGACAGAACTTATGGCGGCTACACCTTC.